One sample yielded the 30 T cell receptor beta chains listed below, sequenced in a study of cytomegalovirus exposure and HLA in healthy donors. PCR involved 60 Vbeta and 13 Jbeta primers. Method: immunoSEQ multiplex PCR; TCRdb's copy keeps in-frame clones and lacks some. In the table there are 180,000 or so clones, 62% of which are singletons. The sample taken for sequencing was PBMCs. These receptors originate from a man aged 35 to 55 in good health and CMV-seronegative.

The chain employs TRBV19 and TRBJ1-1; D remains unclear. The CDR3 runs 13 residues. V lost 4 bases and J lost 2, with 8 bases in between. Germline values: CDR1 LNHDA, CDR2 SQIVND (reference sequence). The CDR3 here is CASSTQTNTEAFF. The CDR3 DNA reads TGTGCCAGTAGTACTCAAACAAACACTGAAGCTTTCTTT.

This chain connects TRBV5-1 to TRBJ2-7; D might be TRBD1 (5 bases). Per the germline V gene, CDR1 is SGHRS and CDR2 is YFSETQ. The CDR3 runs to 13 residues. Trimming cost V 2 bases and J 1 base, with 7 bases left between them. CDR3 loop: CASSLRQSYEQYF. The CDR3 DNA is TGCGCCAGCAGCTTACGACAGTCCTACGAGCAGTACTTC. The full variable domain, with the rest looked up from reference TRBV5-1 and TRBJ2-7, is KAGVTQTPRYLIKTRGQQVTLSCSPISGHRSVSWYQQTPGQGLQFLFEYFSETQRNKGNFPGRFSGRQFSNSRSEMNVSTLELGDSALYLCASSLRQSYEQYFGPGTRLTVT.

The genes are TRBV9 and TRBJ1-2, with TRBD1 identical over 7 bases. Trimming removed 3 bases from V and 3 bases from J; junction bases left unmatched: 2. Looked up from germline, CDR1 is SGDLS and CDR2 is YYNGEE. CDR3 length: 13 amino acids. The CDR3 spells CASSGGTDYGYTF. The DNA for the CDR3 is TGTGCCAGCAGCGGGGGGACAGACTATGGCTACACCTTC.

This clone turned up a few times. This sequence joins TRBV7-2 and TRBJ2-4; 8 nucleotides match TRBD2. After removal of 5 bases from V and 0 bases from J, the junction contained 9 bases not matched to a gene. Germline CDR1 SGHTA, CDR2 FQGNSA. The CDR3 has 17 amino acids. The CDR3 nucleotides are TGTGCCAGCAGCCCACGGGCTAGCGGGTTAGCCAAAAACATTCAGTACTTC. Translating gives CASSPRASGLAKNIQYF. Full variable domain (remainder filled in from reference TRBV7-2 and TRBJ2-4): GAGVSQSPSNKVTEKGKDVELRCDPISGHTALYWYRQSLGQGLEFLIYFQGNSAPDKSGLPSDRFSAERTGGSVSTLTIQRTQQEDSAVYLCASSPRASGLAKNIQYFGAGTRLSVL.

The V call is TRBV30, the J call TRBJ2-5, with D perhaps matching TRBD1 (6 bases). The J call may be in error: the DNA end matches TRBJ2-7 better. Germline CDR1 GTSNPN, CDR2 SVGIG (reference sequence). This CDR3 contains 12 residues. The CDR3 DNA reads as TGTGCCAGCAGGGGTTTCTCCTACGAGCAGTACTTC. Amino acids: CASRGFSYEQYF.

CDR3 DNA: TGTGCCAGCAGCGTTGCCCAGGACAATGAGCAGTTCTTC. Translated: CASSVAQDNEQFF. The chain links TRBV9 to TRBJ2-1; unclear D gene. The germline gives CDR1 SGDLS, CDR2 YYNGEE. The V gene lost 2 bases and the J gene lost 5 bases, with 8 bases spanning the gap. This CDR3 is 13 amino acids long.

The CDR3 sequence: CASSGGSNQETQYF. The CDR3 nucleotides read TGTGCCAGCAGTGGAGGGAGCAACCAAGAGACCCAGTACTTC. The V gene is TRBV2, the J gene TRBJ2-5; D is perhaps TRBD2 (5 bases). V shed 4 bases and J shed 0 bases, with 9 bases lying between them. This CDR3 spans 14 amino acids. The germline V gene encodes CDR1 SNHLY and CDR2 FYNNEI.

The rearrangement links TRBV9 to TRBJ1-3, with a weak D call TRBD1 (5 bases). V lost 3 bases and J lost 1, with 11 bases in between. This CDR3 region has 15 residues. Germline V gives CDR1 SGDLS, CDR2 YYNGEE. CDR3 in DNA: TGTGCCAGCAGCGGAGTCGGGGGATCTGGAAACACCATATATTTT. Its protein product is CASSGVGGSGNTIYF.

This rearrangement joins TRBV2 to TRBJ2-2, with a tentative D call TRBD2 (5 bases). The CDR3 is made up of 17 amino acids. The germline V and J ends were trimmed by 7 bases and 2 bases, with 20 bases remaining between them. Germline V gene lookup returns CDR1 SNHLY and CDR2 FYNNEI. The DNA of the CDR3 is TGTGCCAGCAATGATCCGGGGTCTTCGAGTAACACCGGGGAGCTGTTTTTT. This gives the protein CASNDPGSSSNTGELFF.

The V gene is TRBV10-3, the J gene TRBJ2-1, with 8 bases matching TRBD2. This CDR3 contains 15 residues. V gave up 0 bases and J gave up 6 bases; unmatched junction bases: 4. Per germline, CDR1 ENHRY and CDR2 SYGVKD. CDR3 protein: CAISESGLAINEQFF. The CDR3 nucleotides are TGTGCCATCAGTGAGTCCGGACTAGCCATCAATGAGCAGTTCTTC.

This rearrangement joins TRBV9 to TRBJ1-3; TRBD1 matches 8 bases. The CDR3 is made up of 16 amino acids. Trimming cost V 2 bases and J 8 bases; bases outside gene matches: 12. Germline V gives CDR1 SGDLS, CDR2 YYNGEE. The CDR3 DNA sequence: TGTGCCAGCAGCGTGGACAGGGCCGACAGAACGGACACCATATATTTT. Protein sequence: CASSVDRADRTDTIYF.

The chain combines TRBV7-9 with TRBJ1-3, with a weak D call TRBD1 (5 bases). The CDR3 has 18 amino acids. Germline V gene sequence: CDR1 SEHNR, CDR2 FQNEAQ (reference sequence). Trimming took 4 bases from V and 0 from J, leaving 19 bases between them. The chain's CDR3 is CASSSEYTGTLSGNTIYF. The CDR3 bases are TGTGCCAGCAGCTCCGAATACACCGGGACTCTCTCTGGAAACACCATATATTTT.

The chain links TRBV30 to TRBJ1-2, with a possible D match to TRBD1 (5 bases). The CDR3 has 16 amino acids. Germline assignment: CDR1 GTSNPN and CDR2 SVGIG (reference sequence). Trimming pared 4 bases from V and 10 bases from J, leaving 28 bases between. The CDR3 nucleotides are TGTGCCTGGATGCGCCTATTACCGGGCCCCGGAGGGGACTACACCTTC. Its translation is CAWMRLLPGPGGDYTF.

There are a few counts of this clone. Here the CDR3 reads CASSLGGSSGTGELFF. The CDR3 nucleotides are TGCGCCAGCAGCTTGGGCGGGAGTTCGGGCACCGGGGAGCTGTTTTTT. V usage is TRBV5-1 and J usage is TRBJ2-2, with 7 bases aligning to TRBD2. Germline loops: CDR1 SGHRS, CDR2 YFSETQ. V gave up 0 bases and J gave up 4 bases; unmatched junction bases: 6. The CDR3 runs 16 residues.

There are a few counts of this clone. The rearrangement links TRBV4-1 to TRBJ2-1; no clear D. Looked up from germline, CDR1 is MGHRA and CDR2 is YSYEKL. The CDR3 contains 11 residues. V was clipped by 6 bases and J by 8 bases, with 8 bases between them. This chain's CDR3 is CASRASHEQFF. The CDR3 region has the DNA TGCGCCAGCAGGGCTAGTCATGAGCAGTTCTTC.

This clone was counted only a few times. The chain couples TRBV5-4 to TRBJ2-7; possibly TRBD2 for D (6 bases). Germline CDR1 reads SGHNT; CDR2 reads YYREEE (reference sequence). The CDR3 covers 14 residues. Trimming removed 4 bases at V and 1 base at J, with 12 bases between. The CDR3 sequence is CASSLGLESYEQYF. The CDR3 bases are TGTGCCAGCAGCCTGGGACTGGAGTCCTACGAGCAGTACTTC.

The chain carries TRBV19 and TRBJ2-5; TRBD2 might be the D (5 bases). The germline gives CDR1 LNHDA, CDR2 SQIVND (reference sequence). The CDR3 has 15 residues. With 6 bases removed from V and 2 bases from J, the gap between germline ends came to 16 bases. CDR3 coding DNA: TGTGCCAGTAGACCCACTCTAGCAACTCAAGAGACCCAGTACTTC. Protein: CASRPTLATQETQYF.

V is TRBV15 and J is TRBJ2-5, with 7 nucleotides matching TRBD2. CDR3 length equals 14 residues. V was clipped by 0 bases and J by 4 bases; unmatched bases: 2. Germline loops: CDR1 LNHNV, CDR2 YYDKDF (reference sequence). CDR3 residues: CATSRDVAGETQYF. The CDR3 DNA follows: TGTGCCACCAGCAGAGATGTAGCGGGAGAGACCCAGTACTTC.

V usage is TRBV6-5 and J usage is TRBJ2-5; a possible D gene is TRBD1 (6 bases). The CDR3 consists of 13 residues. In germline, CDR1 is MNHEY, CDR2 SVGAGI. Trimming stripped 6 bases from V and 2 bases from J, with 10 bases between. CDR3 nucleotides: TGTGCCAGCAGGAGGACAGCACAAGAGACCCAGTACTTC. Residues: CASRRTAQETQYF.

The J gene is TRBJ2-3, the V gene TRBV5-1, with 9 bases aligning to TRBD1. CDR1 and CDR2 from the germline V gene are SGHRS and YFSETQ. CDR3 size: 18 residues. The V gene end was trimmed by 0 bases and the J gene end by 0 bases; junction bases not matched to a gene: 8. The CDR3 DNA follows: TGCGCCAGCAGCTTGGAGGGGGGGACAGGGTTCAGCACAGATACGCAGTATTTT. Translating it yields CASSLEGGTGFSTDTQYF. The whole variable domain, filled in from reference TRBV5-1 and TRBJ2-3, reads KAGVTQTPRYLIKTRGQQVTLSCSPISGHRSVSWYQQTPGQGLQFLFEYFSETQRNKGNFPGRFSGRQFSNSRSEMNVSTLELGDSALYLCASSLEGGTGFSTDTQYFGPGTRLTVL.

The chain links TRBV5-1 to TRBJ1-4, with unresolved D. In germline, CDR1 is SGHRS, CDR2 YFSETQ. With 0 bases removed from V and 7 bases from J, the gap between germline ends came to 7 bases. This CDR3 is 13 amino acids long. Here the CDR3 DNA reads TGCGCCAGCAGCTTGGTTAGCGGTGAAAAACTGTTTTTT. It translates to CASSLVSGEKLFF.

The chain has TRBV25-1 and TRBJ1-1; D remains unclear. The CDR3 is 15 residues long. V was clipped by 4 bases and J by 4 bases, with 16 bases between them. Germline V CDR1 and CDR2: MGHDK, SYGVNS. CDR3 residues: CASSAPGRRSTEAFF. DNA of the CDR3: TGTGCCAGCAGTGCTCCCGGGAGAAGGAGCACTGAAGCTTTCTTT.

The DNA for the CDR3 is TGTGCCAGCAGCTTAGGAGGCGCGGGGGCGCCTTCAAGAGATACGCAGTATTTT. The encoded protein is CASSLGGAGAPSRDTQYF. V and J are TRBV11-2 and TRBJ2-3; D perhaps matches TRBD2 (7 bases). CDR1 and CDR2 from the germline V gene are SGHAT and FQNNGV. This CDR3 has 18 amino acids. V was pared by 1 base and J by 5 bases, with 22 bases between.

The chain employs TRBV19 and TRBJ1-2; 9 nucleotides agree with TRBD1. Trimming took 10 bases from V and 5 from J; bases not matched to a gene: 5. Germline CDR1 reads LNHDA; CDR2 reads SQIVND (reference sequence). The CDR3 contains 12 residues. The DNA of the CDR3 is TGTGCCACAAGGGGACAGGGTTATGGCTACACCTTC. The encoded protein is CATRGQGYGYTF.

This clone has more than one count but fewer than ten. V usage is TRBV27 and J usage is TRBJ2-3; 7 bases are a match to TRBD1. The CDR3 runs to 15 residues. CDR1 is MNHEY and CDR2 is SMNVEV in the germline V gene (reference sequence). The J segment lost 10 bases and the V segment lost 5 bases, leaving 15 bases of the junction unmatched. The CDR3 sequence is CASSKDRVGGLPQYF. As DNA, the CDR3 is TGTGCCAGCAGTAAAGACAGGGTAGGGGGCTTACCGCAGTATTTT.

The chain employs TRBV2 and TRBJ1-4; D not resolved. The V and J ends lost 6 bases and 1 base respectively, with 12 bases between them. The CDR3 extends over 15 amino acids. Per germline, CDR1 SNHLY and CDR2 FYNNEI. CDR3 bases: TGTGCCAGCAGGGAACTGGGGAGAACTAATGAAAAACTGTTTTTT. As protein: CASRELGRTNEKLFF.

This clone was found a few times. The CDR3 DNA reads as TGTGCCAGCAGGTTCACAGGGCCGGGAAACACCATATATTTT. Amino acid sequence: CASRFTGPGNTIYF. The chain combines TRBV7-9 with TRBJ1-3, with D perhaps matching TRBD1 (6 bases). Trimming took 6 bases from V and 4 from J, leaving 13 bases between them. The CDR3 covers 14 residues. The germline CDR1 and CDR2 sequences are SEHNR and FQNEAQ (reference sequence).

This rearrangement joins TRBV7-3 to TRBJ2-5; TRBD2 matches at 13 bases. Germline lookup yields CDR1 SGHTA and CDR2 FQGTGA. The J segment lost 5 bases and the V segment lost 3 bases, leaving 3 bases of the junction unmatched. CDR3 length: 15 amino acids. Here the CDR3 reads CASSLTSGRIETQYF. As DNA, the CDR3 is TGTGCCAGCAGCTTGACTAGCGGGAGGATTGAGACCCAGTACTTC.

V is TRBV7-2 and J is TRBJ2-3; D possibly corresponds to TRBD1 (5 bases). The germline V and J ends were trimmed by 1 base and 0 bases, with 14 bases remaining between them. Germline CDR1 and CDR2: SGHTA and FQGNSA. This CDR3 is built from 17 residues. CDR3 nucleotide sequence: TGTGCCAGCAGCTTAGTTGTTAGGGGCGCCAGCACAGATACGCAGTATTTT. Translated: CASSLVVRGASTDTQYF. Full variable domain (missing parts from reference TRBV7-2 and TRBJ2-3): GAGVSQSPSNKVTEKGKDVELRCDPISGHTALYWYRQSLGQGLEFLIYFQGNSAPDKSGLPSDRFSAERTGGSVSTLTIQRTQQEDSAVYLCASSLVVRGASTDTQYFGPGTRLTVL.

This clone showed up just a few times. The gene calls are TRBV10-3 and TRBJ2-3; possible D gene TRBD2, 6 bases. The germline CDR1 and CDR2 sequences are ENHRY and SYGVKD. Deletions cut 8 bases from V and 5 bases from J, with 26 bases between. This CDR3 is 17 amino acids long. The CDR3 region is CAIGSVRDSSQRDTQYF. The DNA of the CDR3 is TGTGCCATCGGGAGCGTGAGGGACTCCTCTCAGAGAGATACGCAGTATTTT.